This TCR beta chain emerged from a study of CD8 T cells in ankylosing spondylitis. As concerns this clonotype: Its antigen remains unidentified.

Trimming cost V 8 bases and J 0 bases, with 18 bases left between them. The CDR3 is 16 amino acids. CDR1 and CDR2 (germline): SNHLY, FYNNEI. TCRdb redid the calling of the 5' RACE reads with MiXCR, one entry per CDR3 protein. The sample yields about 310,000 distinct CDR3 sequences, around 21% seen once. Points from the study as a whole: Earlier work had already found some motif variants in reactive arthritis synovial fluid and blood. Disease-linked clones reportedly showed significant enrichment in matched ankylosing spondylitis synovial fluid. It appeared that ankylosing spondylitis blood was characterized by a TCR beta motif of fewer than ten highly homologous variants.

Input material: blood, either unsorted or a sorted T cell fraction (not recorded which). The TCR comes from a female donor with ankylosing spondylitis or in good health (not recorded which). The chain is built from TRBV2 and TRBJ2-3; D possibly matches TRBD1 or TRBD2 (6 bases each). The CDR3 DNA follows: TGTGCCAGCCGTAAGGAAGGGGGGACAAGCACAGATACGCAGTATTTT. It encodes CASRKEGGTSTDTQYF.